This T cell receptor beta chain was profiled in a study of cytomegalovirus exposure and HLA in healthy donors. General study findings and limits: Specificity for CMV antigens was confirmed in vitro for a few of the CMV-associated chains.

Note on this clone: Its antigen is not identified.

Both 60 Vbeta primers and 13 Jbeta primers went into the PCR. Generated by immunoSEQ multiplex PCR, the TCRdb table keeps only in-frame clones and is missing some. This sample's clone table lists 150,000 or so clones. Sequenced input: PBMCs. The clonotype originates from a woman between 50 and 59 years old in good health and CMV-seronegative.

CDR3 DNA: TGTGCCGTACCGAGACAGGAAAACACCGGGGAGCTGTTTTTT. Its protein is CAVPRQENTGELFF. V and J are TRBV7-9 and TRBJ2-2; TRBD1 is a possible D gene (6 bases). The germline CDR1 and CDR2 sequences are SEHNR and FQNEAQ (reference sequence). The CDR3 is made up of 14 amino acids. The V and J ends lost 11 bases and 2 bases respectively, with 15 bases between them.